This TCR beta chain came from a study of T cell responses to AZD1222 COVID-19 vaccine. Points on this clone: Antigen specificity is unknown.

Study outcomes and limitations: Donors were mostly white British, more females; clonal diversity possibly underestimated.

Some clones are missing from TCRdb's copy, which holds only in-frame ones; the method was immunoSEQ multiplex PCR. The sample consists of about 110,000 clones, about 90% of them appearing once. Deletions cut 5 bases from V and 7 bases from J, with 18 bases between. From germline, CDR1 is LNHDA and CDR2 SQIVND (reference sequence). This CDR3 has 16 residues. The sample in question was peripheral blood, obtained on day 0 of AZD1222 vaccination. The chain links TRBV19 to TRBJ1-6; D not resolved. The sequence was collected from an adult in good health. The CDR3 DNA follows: TGTGCCAGTAGTGTCCAGGAGACTTCTAGGAATTCACCCCTCCACTTT. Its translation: CASSVQETSRNSPLHF.